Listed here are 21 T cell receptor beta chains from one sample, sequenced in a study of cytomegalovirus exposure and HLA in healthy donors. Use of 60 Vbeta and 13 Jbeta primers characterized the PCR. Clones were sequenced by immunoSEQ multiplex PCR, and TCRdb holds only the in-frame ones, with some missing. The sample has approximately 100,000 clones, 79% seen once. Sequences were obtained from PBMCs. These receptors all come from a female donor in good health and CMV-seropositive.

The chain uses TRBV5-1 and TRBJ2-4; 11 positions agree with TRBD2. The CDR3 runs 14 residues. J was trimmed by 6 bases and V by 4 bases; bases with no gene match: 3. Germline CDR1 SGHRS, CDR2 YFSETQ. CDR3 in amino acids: CASSPTSGGNIQYF. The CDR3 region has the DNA TGCGCCAGCAGCCCTACTAGCGGGGGAAACATTCAGTACTTC.

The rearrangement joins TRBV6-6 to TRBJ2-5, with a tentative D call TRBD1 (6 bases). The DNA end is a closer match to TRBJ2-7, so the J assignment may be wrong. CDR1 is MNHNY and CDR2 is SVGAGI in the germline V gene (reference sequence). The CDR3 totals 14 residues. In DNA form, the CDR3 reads TGTGCCAGCAGTTACAGGACAGTTACCTACGAGCAGTACTTC. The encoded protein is CASSYRTVTYEQYF.

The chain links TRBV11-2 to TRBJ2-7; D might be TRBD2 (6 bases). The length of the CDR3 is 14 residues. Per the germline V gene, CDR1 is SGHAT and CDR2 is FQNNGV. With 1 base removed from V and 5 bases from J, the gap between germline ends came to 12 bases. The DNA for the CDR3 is TGTGCCAGCAGCTTAGTCCCAGGGACTGACGAGCAGTACTTC. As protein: CASSLVPGTDEQYF.

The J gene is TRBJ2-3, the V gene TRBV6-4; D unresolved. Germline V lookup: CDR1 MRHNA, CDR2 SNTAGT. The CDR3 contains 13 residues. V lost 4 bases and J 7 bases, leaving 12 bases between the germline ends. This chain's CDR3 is CASSAGEPNTQYF. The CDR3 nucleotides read TGTGCCAGCAGTGCCGGAGAGCCGAATACGCAGTATTTT.

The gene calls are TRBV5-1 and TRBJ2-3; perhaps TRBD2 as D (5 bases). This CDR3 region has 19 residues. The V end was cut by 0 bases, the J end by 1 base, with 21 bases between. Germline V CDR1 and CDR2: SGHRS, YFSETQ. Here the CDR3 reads CASSLGGLGRTTRTDTQYF. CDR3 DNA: TGCGCCAGCAGCTTGGGAGGGTTAGGCAGGACCACACGCACAGATACGCAGTATTTT. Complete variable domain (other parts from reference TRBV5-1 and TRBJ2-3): KAGVTQTPRYLIKTRGQQVTLSCSPISGHRSVSWYQQTPGQGLQFLFEYFSETQRNKGNFPGRFSGRQFSNSRSEMNVSTLELGDSALYLCASSLGGLGRTTRTDTQYFGPGTRLTVL.

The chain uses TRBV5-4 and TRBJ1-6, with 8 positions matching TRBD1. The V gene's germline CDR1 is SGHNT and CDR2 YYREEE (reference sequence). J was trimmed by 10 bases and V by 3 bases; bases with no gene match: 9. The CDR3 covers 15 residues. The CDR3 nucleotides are TGTGCCAGCAGCTCCACAGGGGGATCATGGTCACCCCTCCACTTT. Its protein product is CASSSTGGSWSPLHF. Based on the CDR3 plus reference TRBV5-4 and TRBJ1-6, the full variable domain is ETGVTQSPTHLIKTRGQQVTLRCSSQSGHNTVSWYQQALGQGPQFIFQYYREEENGRGNFPPRFSGLQFPNYSSELNVNALELDDSALYLCASSSTGGSWSPLHFGNGTRLTVT.

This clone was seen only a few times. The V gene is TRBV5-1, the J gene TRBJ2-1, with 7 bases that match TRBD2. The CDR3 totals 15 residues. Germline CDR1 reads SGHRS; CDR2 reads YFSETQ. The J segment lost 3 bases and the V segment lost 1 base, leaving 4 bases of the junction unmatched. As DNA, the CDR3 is TGCGCCAGCAGCTTGACGGGACTACTCTACAATGAGCAGTTCTTC. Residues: CASSLTGLLYNEQFF.

This CDR3 reads CASSQAKGAIRGEAFF. In nucleotides, the CDR3 is TGTGCCAGCTCCCAGGCAAAGGGGGCTATTAGAGGGGAAGCTTTCTTT. The chain links TRBV18 to TRBJ1-1; the match to TRBD1 covers 7 bases. This CDR3 contains 16 residues. V gave up 6 bases and J gave up 8 bases; unmatched junction bases: 18. CDR1 is KGHSH, CDR2 LQKENI, per germline. The full variable domain, rest sourced from reference TRBV18 and TRBJ1-1, is NAGVMQNPRHLVRRRGQEARLRCSPMKGHSHVYWYRQLPEEGLKFMVYLQKENIIDESGMPKERFSAEFPKEGPSILRIQQVVRGDSAAYFCASSQAKGAIRGEAFFGQGTRLTVV.

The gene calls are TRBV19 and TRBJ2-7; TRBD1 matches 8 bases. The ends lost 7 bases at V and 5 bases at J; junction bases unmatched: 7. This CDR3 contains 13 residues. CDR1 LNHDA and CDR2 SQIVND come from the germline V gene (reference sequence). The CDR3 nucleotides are TGTGCCAGTACGCCCCCGGACAGGGACGAGCAGTACTTC. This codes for CASTPPDRDEQYF.

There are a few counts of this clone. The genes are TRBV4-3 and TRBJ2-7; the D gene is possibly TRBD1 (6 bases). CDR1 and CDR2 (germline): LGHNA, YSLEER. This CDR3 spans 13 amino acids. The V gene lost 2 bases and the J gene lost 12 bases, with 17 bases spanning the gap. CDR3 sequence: CASSQRSGVKLYF. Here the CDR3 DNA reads TGCGCCAGCAGCCAACGTTCAGGGGTCAAGTTGTACTTC.

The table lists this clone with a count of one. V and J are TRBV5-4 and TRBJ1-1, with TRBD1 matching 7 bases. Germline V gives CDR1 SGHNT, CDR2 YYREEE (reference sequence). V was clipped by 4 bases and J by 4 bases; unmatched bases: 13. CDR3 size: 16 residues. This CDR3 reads CASSGGTDWMGTEAFF. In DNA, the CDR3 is TGTGCCAGCAGCGGGGGGACAGACTGGATGGGCACTGAAGCTTTCTTT.

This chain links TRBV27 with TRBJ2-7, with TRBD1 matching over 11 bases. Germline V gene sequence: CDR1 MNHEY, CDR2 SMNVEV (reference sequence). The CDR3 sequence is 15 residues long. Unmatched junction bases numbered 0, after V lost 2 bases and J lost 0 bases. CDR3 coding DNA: TGTGCCAGCAGTTTAGGGACAGGGGGCTCCTACGAGCAGTACTTC. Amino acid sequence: CASSLGTGGSYEQYF.

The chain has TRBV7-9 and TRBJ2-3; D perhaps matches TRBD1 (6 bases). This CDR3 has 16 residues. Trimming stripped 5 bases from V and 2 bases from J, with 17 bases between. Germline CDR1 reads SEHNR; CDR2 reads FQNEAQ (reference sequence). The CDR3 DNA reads TGTGCCAGCAGCCTGGGACACACAACGGACACAGATACGCAGTATTTT. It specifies CASSLGHTTDTDTQYF.

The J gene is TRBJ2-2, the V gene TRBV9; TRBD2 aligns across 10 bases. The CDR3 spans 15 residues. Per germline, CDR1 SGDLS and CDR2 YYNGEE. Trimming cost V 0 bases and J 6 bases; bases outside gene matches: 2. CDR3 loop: CASSVAGTSAGELFF. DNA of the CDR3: TGTGCCAGCAGCGTAGCGGGGACTAGCGCCGGGGAGCTGTTTTTT.

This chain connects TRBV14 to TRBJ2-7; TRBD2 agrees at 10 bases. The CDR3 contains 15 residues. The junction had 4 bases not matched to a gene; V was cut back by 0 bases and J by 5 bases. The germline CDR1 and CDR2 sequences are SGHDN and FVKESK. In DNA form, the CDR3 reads TGTGCCAGCAGCCAAGACTGGACTAGCGGTAACGAGCAGTACTTC. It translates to CASSQDWTSGNEQYF.

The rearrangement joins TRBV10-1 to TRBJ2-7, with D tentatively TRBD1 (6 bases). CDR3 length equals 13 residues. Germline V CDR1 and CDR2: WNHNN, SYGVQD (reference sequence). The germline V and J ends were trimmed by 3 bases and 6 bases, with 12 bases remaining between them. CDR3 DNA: TGCGCCAGCAGTGACCCAGGGGTGGGCGAGCAGTACTTC. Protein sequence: CASSDPGVGEQYF.

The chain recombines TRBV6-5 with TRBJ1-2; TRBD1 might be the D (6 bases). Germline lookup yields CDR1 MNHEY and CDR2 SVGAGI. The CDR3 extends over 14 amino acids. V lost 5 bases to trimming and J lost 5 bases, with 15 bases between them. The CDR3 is CASSPTLGQYGYTF. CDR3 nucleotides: TGTGCCAGCAGTCCAACCCTCGGACAGTATGGCTACACCTTC.

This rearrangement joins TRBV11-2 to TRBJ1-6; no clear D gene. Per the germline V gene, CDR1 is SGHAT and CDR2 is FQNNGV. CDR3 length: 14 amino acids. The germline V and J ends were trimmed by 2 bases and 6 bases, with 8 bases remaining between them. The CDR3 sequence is CASSLHLSNSPLHF. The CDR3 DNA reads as TGTGCCAGCAGCTTACACCTATCTAATTCACCCCTCCACTTT. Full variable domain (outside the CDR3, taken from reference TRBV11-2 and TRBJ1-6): EAGVAQSPRYKIIEKRQSVAFWCNPISGHATLYWYQQILGQGPKLLIQFQNNGVVDDSQLPKDRFSAERLKGVDSTLKIQPAKLEDSAVYLCASSLHLSNSPLHFGNGTRLTVT.

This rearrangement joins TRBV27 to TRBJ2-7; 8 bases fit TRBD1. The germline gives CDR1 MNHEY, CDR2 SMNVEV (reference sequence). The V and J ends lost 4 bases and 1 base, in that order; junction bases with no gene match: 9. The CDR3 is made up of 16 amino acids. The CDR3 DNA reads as TGTGCCAGCAGTTCCCCGCATGACAGGGGATCCTACGAGCAGTACTTC. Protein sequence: CASSSPHDRGSYEQYF.

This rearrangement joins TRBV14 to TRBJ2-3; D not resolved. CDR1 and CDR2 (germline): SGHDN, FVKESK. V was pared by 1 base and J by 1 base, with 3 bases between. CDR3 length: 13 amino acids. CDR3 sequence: CASSQAGTDTQYF. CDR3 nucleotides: TGTGCCAGCAGCCAAGCGGGCACAGATACGCAGTATTTT.

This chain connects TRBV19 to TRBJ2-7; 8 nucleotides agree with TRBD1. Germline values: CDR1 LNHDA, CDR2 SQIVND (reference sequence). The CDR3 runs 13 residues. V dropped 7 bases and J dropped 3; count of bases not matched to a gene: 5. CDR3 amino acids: CASKDRVDYEQYF. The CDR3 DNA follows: TGTGCCAGTAAGGACAGGGTCGACTACGAGCAGTACTTC.